Below are 9 T cell receptor beta chains sequenced from a single sample in a study of blood T cell repertoires in COVID-19. TCRdb's copy holds only in-frame clones and misses some; the assay was immunoSEQ multiplex PCR. This table has about 250,000 clones, roughly 84% appearing once. The sequenced material came from peripheral blood. These receptors all stem from a man aged 35-49 years with acute or convalescent COVID-19.

CDR3 protein: CAWSVTSGYEQYF. CDR3 bases: TGTGCCTGGAGTGTGACTAGCGGCTACGAGCAGTACTTC. The chain is built from TRBV30 and TRBJ2-7, with TRBD2 identical over 9 bases. This CDR3 comprises 13 residues. The trim removed 0 bases at V and 3 bases at J, leaving 0 bases unmatched. Germline CDR1 GTSNPN, CDR2 SVGIG (reference sequence).

CDR3 coding DNA: TGTGCCAGCTCATCGGAAACGGGACAGTTGAACACTGAAGCTTTCTTT. Residues: CASSSETGQLNTEAFF. The rearrangement links TRBV18 to TRBJ1-1; 7 bases are a match to TRBD1. The CDR3 contains 16 residues. J was trimmed by 0 bases and V by 5 bases; bases with no gene match: 9. The germline V gene encodes CDR1 KGHSH and CDR2 LQKENI.

The chain couples TRBV6-4 to TRBJ2-1; 12 bases are shared with TRBD2. This CDR3 comprises 16 residues. The germline CDR1 and CDR2 sequences are MRHNA and SNTAGT. V was clipped by 3 bases and J by 4 bases; unmatched bases: 4. CDR3 sequence (DNA): TGTGCCAGCAGTGATCTCGGACTAGCGGGATACAATGAGCAGTTCTTC. Its translation is CASSDLGLAGYNEQFF.

The chain recombines TRBV6-1 with TRBJ1-3; possible D gene TRBD1, 5 bases. V dropped 4 bases and J dropped 2 bases, with 15 bases sitting between them. In germline, CDR1 is MNHNS, CDR2 SASEGT. The CDR3 spans 16 residues. CDR3 region: CASSAGARVPGNTIYF. DNA of the CDR3: TGTGCCAGCAGTGCTGGGGCCCGGGTACCTGGAAACACCATATATTTT.

The chain joins TRBV15 to TRBJ1-1; D may be TRBD1 (5 bases). Germline V gives CDR1 LNHNV, CDR2 YYDKDF (reference sequence). V was clipped by 1 base and J by 1 base, with 10 bases between them. The CDR3 sequence is 15 residues long. The CDR3: CATSRGRAENTEAFF. The CDR3 DNA reads TGTGCCACCAGCAGAGGCAGGGCTGAGAACACTGAAGCTTTCTTT.

The chain joins TRBV3-1 (or the pseudogene TRBV3-2) to TRBJ1-3; D call uncertain. Germline CDR1 is LGHDT and CDR2 is YNNKEL (reference sequence). The CDR3 is 15 amino acids. V was pared by 1 base and J by 4 bases, with 11 bases between. CDR3 sequence reads: CASSQGQGRGNTIYF. CDR3 in DNA: TGTGCCAGCAGCCAAGGACAAGGGAGAGGAAACACCATATATTTT.

J is TRBJ2-1 and V is TRBV19, with D possibly matching TRBD2 (5 bases). This CDR3 comprises 15 residues. Trimming cost V 2 bases and J 0 bases, with 8 bases left between them. CDR1 and CDR2 from the germline V gene are LNHDA and SQIVND (reference sequence). This CDR3 is CASSIRESSYNEQFF. The CDR3 DNA reads as TGTGCCAGTAGTATAAGGGAGAGCTCCTACAATGAGCAGTTCTTC.

The J gene is TRBJ2-1, the V gene TRBV19; D possibly corresponds to TRBD1 (6 bases). The germline V gene encodes CDR1 LNHDA and CDR2 SQIVND (reference sequence). This CDR3 is 13 amino acids long. Trimming took 3 bases from V and 6 from J, leaving 9 bases between them. The DNA of the CDR3 is TGTGCCAGTAGTATCACAGGGAGCAATGAGCAGTTCTTC. Amino acids: CASSITGSNEQFF.

This rearrangement joins TRBV5-1 to TRBJ2-2; D is unresolved. Germline assignment: CDR1 SGHRS and CDR2 YFSETQ. The CDR3 covers 14 residues. V lost 1 base, J lost 2 bases, and 6 bases lay in between. In nucleotides, the CDR3 is TGCGCCAGCAGCTTGAATCAAAACACCGGGGAGCTGTTTTTT. It translates to CASSLNQNTGELFF.